This T cell receptor beta chain was recovered during a study of patients and donors after allogeneic stem cell transplantation. TCRdb used MiXCR to reprocess the RT-PCR reads, holding one entry per CDR3 protein. The sample carries 70,000 or so distinct CDR3 sequences, approximately 26% recorded once. J gave up 3 bases and V 4 bases, and 4 bases lay outside the gene matches. This CDR3 is 14 amino acids long. CDR1 and CDR2 from the germline V gene are SGHRS and YFSETQ. The sample comprised blood, either unsorted or a sorted T cell fraction (not recorded which). The receptor's source is a human donor who was either an allogeneic HSCT recipient or a stem cell or donor lymphocyte infusion donor (not recorded which). It is not recorded whose cells these are; they may come from a transplant donor. The rearrangement joins TRBV5-1 to TRBJ2-7; 10 bases are shared with TRBD1. The CDR3 bases are TGCGCCAGCAGCGGCGGACAGGGGGTCTACGAGCAGTACTTC. Its protein product is CASSGGQGVYEQYF.